Listed below are T cell receptor beta chains from one sample, sequenced in a study of T-cell memory formation after mild COVID-19. TCRdb reanalysed the 5' RACE reads using MiXCR and keeps one entry per CDR3 protein. This table holds roughly 510,000 distinct CDR3 sequences, around a sixth found once. The sequencing sample was made of PBMCs or a T cell subset sorted from them (not recorded which). Source of these receptors: an adult woman who had mild COVID-19 (a few samples of this study predate the infection). Cell type and time point are not known. CDR3s leave out the opening cysteine and the closing phenylalanine or tryptophan. Each record gives: CDR3 protein, J gene, V gene.

SVEPSSPAVPVYT	TRBJ1-2	TRBV29-1
AWSTLAGPSYEQY	TRBJ2-7	TRBV30
ASSYSPRETQY	TRBJ2-5	TRBV6-6
ASSPSGTSVAYEQY	TRBJ2-7	TRBV3-1
ASSLFRASNQPQH	TRBJ1-5	TRBV12-3/TRBV12-4
AWSGIGGRGGTGELF	TRBJ2-2	TRBV30
ASSLVGTGTEAF	TRBJ1-1	TRBV7-2
ASSLAREQY	TRBJ2-7	TRBV7-2
SAFRATENTEAF	TRBJ1-1	TRBV20-1
ASINSHPGTSPYNEQF	TRBJ2-1	TRBV6-6
ASSEMNEQF	TRBJ2-1	TRBV6-1
ATSPLPTPYEQY	TRBJ2-7	TRBV24-1
ASSVQGVNYGYT	TRBJ1-2	TRBV9
ASSPAAGRAKNIQY	TRBJ2-4	TRBV5-1
ASSLGLAGGADTQY	TRBJ2-3	TRBV12-3/TRBV12-4
ASSFGAGDEQF	TRBJ2-1	TRBV7-2
ASSPPRTATDTQY	TRBJ2-3	TRBV18
ASSPFQGDTEAF	TRBJ1-1	TRBV18
ASKAGGYGYT	TRBJ1-2	TRBV5-1
ASSYPTTGVYEQY	TRBJ2-7	TRBV6-6
ASSTGTGGSYNEQF	TRBJ2-1	TRBV18
ASSPRKGTADTQY	TRBJ2-3	TRBV5-4
ASSQGRRGASYNEQF	TRBJ2-1	TRBV3-1
ASSNRGLQGYEQY	TRBJ2-7	TRBV27
ASSPDPPTQY	TRBJ2-5	TRBV12-3/TRBV12-4
ATSDFGLAGETQY	TRBJ2-5	TRBV24-1
ASSLAGGRFQETQY	TRBJ2-5	TRBV5-1
ASSIESGRFPRGPYT	TRBJ1-2	TRBV19
ASTTGGQPQH	TRBJ1-5	TRBV6-2/TRBV6-3
ASSLEVGNYGYT	TRBJ1-2	TRBV5-5
ASSSLLPPSGKAQY	TRBJ2-5	TRBV7-3
ASSPPTDRGETQY	TRBJ2-5	TRBV18
ASKKAGSNQPQH	TRBJ1-5	TRBV28
ASTQTHRSYGYT	TRBJ1-2	TRBV7-2
ATSDFRPGFGDEKLF	TRBJ1-4	TRBV24-1
SARLAGRPPGTDTQY	TRBJ2-3	TRBV20-1
ASSRTAPYEQY	TRBJ2-7	TRBV25-1
ASLTGTGIPGELF	TRBJ2-2	TRBV2
ASSLGDLQNEQF	TRBJ2-1	TRBV7-9
SAAYGGGVPYNEQF	TRBJ2-1	TRBV20-1
ACPWSLGGNTIY	TRBJ1-3	TRBV30
SARGPTRRADTQY	TRBJ2-3	TRBV20-1
ASTDRGWEKLF	TRBJ1-4	TRBV19
ASRVVGSTDTQY	TRBJ2-3	TRBV6-5
ASATGGAGDEQY	TRBJ2-7	TRBV7-8
ASHDLRQGGAYGYT	TRBJ1-2	TRBV5-1
ASSSSTGLLETQY	TRBJ2-5	TRBV11-2
ATSRVTEPTYEQY	TRBJ2-7	TRBV15
SARGFLAGLKETQY	TRBJ2-5	TRBV20-1
ASSWGGLNTEAF	TRBJ1-1	TRBV12-3/TRBV12-4
ASSSSGGRETQY	TRBJ2-5	TRBV12-3/TRBV12-4
ASSESPGRVAEAF	TRBJ1-1	TRBV2
ASSSWTSGRSHQETQY	TRBJ2-5	TRBV5-5
ASNARAGEQY	TRBJ2-7	TRBV7-9
ASSPSGGAYNEQF	TRBJ2-1	TRBV3-1